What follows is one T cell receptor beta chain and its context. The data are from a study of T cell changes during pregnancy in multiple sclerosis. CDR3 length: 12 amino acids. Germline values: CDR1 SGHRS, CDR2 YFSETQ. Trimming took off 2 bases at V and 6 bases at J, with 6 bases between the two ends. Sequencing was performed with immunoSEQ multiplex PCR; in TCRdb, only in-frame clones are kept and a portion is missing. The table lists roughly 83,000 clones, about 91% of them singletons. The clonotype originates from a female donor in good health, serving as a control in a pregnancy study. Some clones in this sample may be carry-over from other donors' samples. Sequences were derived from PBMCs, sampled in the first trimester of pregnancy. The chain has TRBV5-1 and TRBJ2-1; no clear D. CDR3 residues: CASSLTSNEQFF. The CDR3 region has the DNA TGCGCCAGCAGCTTAACCAGCAATGAGCAGTTCTTC.